This T cell receptor beta chain was identified in a study of CD8 T cells in ankylosing spondylitis. V shed 3 bases and J shed 7 bases, with 13 bases lying between them. The CDR3 runs 13 residues. TCRdb used MiXCR to reprocess the 5' RACE reads, holding one entry per CDR3 protein. The repertoire has 250,000 to 350,000 distinct CDR3 sequences, less than 25% of them found once; the top ten carry 3.5%. Material: blood, either unsorted or a sorted T cell fraction (not recorded which). This clonotype was sampled from a female donor with ankylosing spondylitis or in good health (not recorded which). The V gene is TRBV12-3 or TRBV12-4, the J gene TRBJ2-7; D is perhaps TRBD2 (5 bases). The CDR3 here is CASSFSPSGEQYF. The CDR3 DNA is TGTGCCAGCAGTTTCAGTCCGTCGGGGGAGCAGTACTTC.